The clone carrying this T cell receptor (beta chain) showed up just a few times. Its antigen is currently unknown. TCRdb keeps only in-frame clones here, not all; method: immunoSEQ multiplex PCR. The table has about 350,000 clones, around 90% seen once; the top ten hold around 5.8%. Described treatment: around 19 received Ad26.COV2.S at low or high dose, single or two shots; about 5 received placebo; per-sample allocation not given. Vaccine and placebo recipients were sampled on day 63 after the first injection. The source of the sample is a study of Ad26.COV2.S vaccination and SARS-CoV-2 variants. Study details: Participants got Ad26.COV2.S intramuscularly, once or twice 56 days apart. Study-wide points: Vaccine recipients and placebo recipients showed similar non-spike TCR breadth. Reportedly, after vaccination the spike-specific CD8+ and CD4+ T cell responses displayed substantial breadth. Researchers cautioned that TCR breadth and depth analyses may have underestimated total T cell responses.

V was shortened by 5 bases and J by 0 bases, with 16 bases between the two germline ends. The CDR3 runs 16 residues. Looked up from germline, CDR1 is MNHNY and CDR2 is SVGAGI (reference sequence). This specimen was peripheral blood, taken in a trial of Ad26.COV2.S vaccine versus placebo. The rearrangement uses TRBV6-6 and TRBJ1-1, with D hard to call. The source of this sequence is a person between 18 and 60 years old who received the Ad26.COV2.S COVID-19 vaccine or a placebo. This chain's CDR3 is CASSRDVEGMNTEAFF. As DNA, the CDR3 is TGTGCCAGCAGTCGAGATGTGGAAGGAATGAACACTGAAGCTTTCTTT.